This T cell receptor beta chain was sequenced during a study of blood T cell repertoires in COVID-19. Donors of Cohort 3 who recovered were those that had two negative PCRs, clearance, or symptom resolution. The method was immunoSEQ multiplex PCR; TCRdb's version includes in-frame clones alone and lacks a portion of them. The data show 250,000 to 400,000 clones, more than 75% seen once. Trimming removed 4 bases from V and 10 bases from J; junction bases left unmatched: 9. CDR1 is SGHRS, CDR2 YFSETQ, per germline. The CDR3 runs to 13 residues. Sequencing used PBMCs or T cells enriched from blood (not recorded which). The gene calls are TRBV5-1 and TRBJ1-1; 8 nucleotides line up with TRBD1. The TCR sequence derives from a woman aged 25 to 39 who had recovered from COVID-19. The CDR3 loop is CASSPTGEGVAFF. CDR3 coding DNA: TGCGCCAGCAGCCCGACAGGGGAAGGGGTAGCTTTCTTT.